The clone carrying this TCR beta chain was detected a few times. This CDR3 is built from 15 residues. After removal of 5 bases from V and 6 bases from J, the junction contained 7 bases not matched to a gene. The V gene's germline CDR1 is SEHNR and CDR2 FQNEAQ (reference sequence). This specimen comes from a study of memory CD4+ T cells and cytomegalovirus serostatus. The protocol was immunoSEQ multiplex PCR, while the TCRdb copy is restricted to in-frame clones and leaves out a portion. The table shows 56,000 or so clones, with roughly four fifths occurring only once. The sort gate was single viable CD3+CD4+CD8-CD45RO+ cells for memory CD4+ T cells. Positive selection with CD4 microbeads enriched total CD4+ T cells.

Input material: memory CD4+ T cells from blood. V is TRBV7-9 and J is TRBJ1-4, with 9 bases fitting TRBD1. The clonotype originates from an adult in good health and CMV-seronegative. In nucleotides, the CDR3 is TGTGCCAGCAGCATAGGGACAGGGATTGATGAAAAACTGTTTTTT. Protein sequence: CASSIGTGIDEKLFF.